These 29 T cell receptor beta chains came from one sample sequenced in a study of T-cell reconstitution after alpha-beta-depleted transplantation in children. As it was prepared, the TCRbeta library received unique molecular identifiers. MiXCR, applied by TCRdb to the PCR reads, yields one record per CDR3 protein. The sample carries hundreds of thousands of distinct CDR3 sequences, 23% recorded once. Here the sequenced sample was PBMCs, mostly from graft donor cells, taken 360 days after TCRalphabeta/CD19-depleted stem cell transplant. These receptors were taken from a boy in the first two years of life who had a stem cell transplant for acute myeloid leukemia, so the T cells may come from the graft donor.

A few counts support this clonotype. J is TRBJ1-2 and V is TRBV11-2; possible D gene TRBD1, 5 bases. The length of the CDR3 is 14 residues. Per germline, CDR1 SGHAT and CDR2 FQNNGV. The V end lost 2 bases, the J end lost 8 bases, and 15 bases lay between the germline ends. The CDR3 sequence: CASSLLFGAGGYTF. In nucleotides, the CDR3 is TGTGCCAGCAGCTTATTATTCGGGGCAGGGGGCTACACCTTC.

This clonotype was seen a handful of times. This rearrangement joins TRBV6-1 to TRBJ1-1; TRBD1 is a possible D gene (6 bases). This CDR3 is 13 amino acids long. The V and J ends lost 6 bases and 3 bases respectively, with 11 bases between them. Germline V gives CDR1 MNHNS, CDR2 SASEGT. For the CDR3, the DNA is TGTGCCAGCAGGCCCGGGACATACACTGAAGCTTTCTTT. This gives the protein CASRPGTYTEAFF.

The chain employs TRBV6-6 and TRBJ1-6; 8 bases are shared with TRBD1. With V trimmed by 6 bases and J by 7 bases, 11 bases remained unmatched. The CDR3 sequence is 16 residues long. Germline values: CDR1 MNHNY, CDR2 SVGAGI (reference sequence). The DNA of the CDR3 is TGTGCCAGCAGGTCGCTTATGGACAGGGAGAATTCACCCCTCCACTTT. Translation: CASRSLMDRENSPLHF.

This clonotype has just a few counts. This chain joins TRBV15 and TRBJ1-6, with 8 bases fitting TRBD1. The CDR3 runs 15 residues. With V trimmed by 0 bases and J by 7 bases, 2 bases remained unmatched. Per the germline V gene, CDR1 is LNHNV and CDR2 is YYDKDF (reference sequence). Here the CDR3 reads CATSRDSGGNSPLHF. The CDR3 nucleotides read TGTGCCACCAGCAGAGATTCAGGGGGCAATTCACCCCTCCACTTT.

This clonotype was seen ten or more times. In DNA form, the CDR3 reads TGCGCCAGCAGCCAGCTGGGACAGGCGATGAACACTGAAGCTTTCTTT. As protein: CASSQLGQAMNTEAFF. This rearrangement joins TRBV4-3 to TRBJ1-1; 8 nucleotides agree with TRBD1. In germline, CDR1 is LGHNA, CDR2 YSLEER. The CDR3 is 16 residues long. With V trimmed by 3 bases and J by 0 bases, 6 bases remained unmatched.

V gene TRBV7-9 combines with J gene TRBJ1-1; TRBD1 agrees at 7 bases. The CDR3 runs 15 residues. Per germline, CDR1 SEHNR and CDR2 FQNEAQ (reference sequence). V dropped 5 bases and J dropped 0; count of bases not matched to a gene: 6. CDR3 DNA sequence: TGTGCCAGCAGCCCATCCGGACAGGTGAACACTGAAGCTTTCTTT. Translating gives CASSPSGQVNTEAFF.

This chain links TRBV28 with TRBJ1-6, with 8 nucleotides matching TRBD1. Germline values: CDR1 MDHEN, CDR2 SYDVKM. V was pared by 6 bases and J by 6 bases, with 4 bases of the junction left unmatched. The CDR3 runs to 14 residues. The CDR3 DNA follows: TGTGCCAGCAGGGAGGACAGGGCTAATTCACCCCTCCACTTT. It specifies CASREDRANSPLHF.

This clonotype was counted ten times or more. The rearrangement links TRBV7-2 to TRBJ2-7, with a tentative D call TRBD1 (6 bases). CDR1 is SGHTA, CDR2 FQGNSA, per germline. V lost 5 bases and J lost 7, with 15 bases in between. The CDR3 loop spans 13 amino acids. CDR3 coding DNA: TGTGCCAGCAGCCTAAACAGGGATGGGGAGCAGTACTTC. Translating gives CASSLNRDGEQYF.

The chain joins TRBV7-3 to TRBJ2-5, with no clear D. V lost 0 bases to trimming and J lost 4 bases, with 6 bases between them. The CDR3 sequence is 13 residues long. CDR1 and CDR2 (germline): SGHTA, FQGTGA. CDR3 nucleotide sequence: TGTGCCAGCAGCTTAACAATGGGAGAGACCCAGTACTTC. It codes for CASSLTMGETQYF.

DNA for the CDR3: TGTGCCAGCAGTTCCGGACCCGACCAGCAGTACTTC. Its protein product is CASSSGPDQQYF. V is TRBV12-3 or TRBV12-4 and J is TRBJ2-7, with no clear D. The length of the CDR3 is 12 residues. The ends were cut back, 4 bases at V and 8 bases at J, with 12 bases in the middle.

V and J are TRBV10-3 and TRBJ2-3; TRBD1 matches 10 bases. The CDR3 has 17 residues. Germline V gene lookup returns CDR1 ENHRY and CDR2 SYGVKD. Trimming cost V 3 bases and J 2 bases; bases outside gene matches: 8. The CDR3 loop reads CAISESWTGGVTDTQYF. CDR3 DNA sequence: TGTGCCATCAGTGAATCATGGACAGGGGGAGTCACAGATACGCAGTATTTT.

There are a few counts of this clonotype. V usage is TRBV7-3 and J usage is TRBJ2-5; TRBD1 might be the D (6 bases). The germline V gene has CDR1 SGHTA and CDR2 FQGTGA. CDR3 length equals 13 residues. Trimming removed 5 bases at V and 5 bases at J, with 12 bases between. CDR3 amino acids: CASSPTGMETQYF. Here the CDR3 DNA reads TGTGCCAGCAGCCCTACAGGGATGGAGACCCAGTACTTC.

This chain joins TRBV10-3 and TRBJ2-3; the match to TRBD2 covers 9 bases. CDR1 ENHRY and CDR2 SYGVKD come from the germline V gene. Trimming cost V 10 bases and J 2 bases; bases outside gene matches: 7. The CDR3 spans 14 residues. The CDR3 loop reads CATRASGDTDTQYF. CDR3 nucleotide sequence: TGTGCCACCCGGGCTAGCGGGGACACAGATACGCAGTATTTT.

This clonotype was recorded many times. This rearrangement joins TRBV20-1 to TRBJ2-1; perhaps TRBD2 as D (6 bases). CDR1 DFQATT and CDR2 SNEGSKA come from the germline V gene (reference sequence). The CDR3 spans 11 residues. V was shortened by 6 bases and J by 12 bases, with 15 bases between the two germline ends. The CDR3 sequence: CSAATSRVQFF. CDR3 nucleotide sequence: TGCAGTGCGGCAACTAGCCGCGTGCAGTTCTTC.

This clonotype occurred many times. The CDR3 DNA is TGTGCCAGCAGTTACTCGTGGGCAGGGGGCGCGTTCGAGGGTAACAGGGAGCTGTTTTTT. This translates into CASSYSWAGGAFEGNRELFF. The genes are TRBV6-2 or TRBV6-3 and TRBJ2-2; the match to TRBD1 covers 8 bases. CDR3 length: 20 amino acids. Germline V gene sequence: CDR1 MNHEY, CDR2 SVGEGT. V was pared by 0 bases and J by 9 bases, with 21 bases of the junction left unmatched.

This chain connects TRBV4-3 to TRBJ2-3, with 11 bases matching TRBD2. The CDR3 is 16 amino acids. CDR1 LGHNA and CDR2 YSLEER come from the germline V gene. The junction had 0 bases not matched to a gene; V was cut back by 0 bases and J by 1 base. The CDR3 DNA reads TGCGCCAGCAGCCAAGAGGGACTAGCGGGCACAGATACGCAGTATTTT. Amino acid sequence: CASSQEGLAGTDTQYF.

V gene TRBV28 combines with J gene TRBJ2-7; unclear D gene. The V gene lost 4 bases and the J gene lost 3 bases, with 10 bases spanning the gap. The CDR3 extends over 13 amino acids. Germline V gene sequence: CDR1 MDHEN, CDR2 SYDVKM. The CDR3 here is CASSSRFHYEQYV. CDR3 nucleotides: TGTGCCAGCAGTTCCAGATTCCACTACGAGCAGTACGTC.

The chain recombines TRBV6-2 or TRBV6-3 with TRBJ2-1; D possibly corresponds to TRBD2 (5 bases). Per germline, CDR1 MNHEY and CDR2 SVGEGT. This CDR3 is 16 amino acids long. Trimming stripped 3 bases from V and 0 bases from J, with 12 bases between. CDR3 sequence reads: CASSYATRSSYNEQFF. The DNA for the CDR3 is TGTGCCAGCAGTTATGCTACTAGGAGCTCCTACAATGAGCAGTTCTTC.

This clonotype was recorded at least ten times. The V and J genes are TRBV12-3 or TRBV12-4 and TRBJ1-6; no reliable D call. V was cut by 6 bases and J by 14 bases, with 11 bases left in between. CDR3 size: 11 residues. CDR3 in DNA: TGTGCCAGCAGCTCTAGTAGGACCCTCCACTTT. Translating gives CASSSSRTLHF.

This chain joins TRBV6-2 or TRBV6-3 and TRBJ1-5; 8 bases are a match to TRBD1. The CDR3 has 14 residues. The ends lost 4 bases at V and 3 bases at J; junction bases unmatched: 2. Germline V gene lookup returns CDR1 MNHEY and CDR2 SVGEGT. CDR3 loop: CASSWGQANQPQHF. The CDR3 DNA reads TGTGCCAGCAGTTGGGGACAGGCCAATCAGCCCCAGCATTTT.

The CDR3 here is CASSPDMFYEQYF. CDR3 nucleotides: TGTGCCAGCAGTCCTGACATGTTCTACGAGCAGTACTTC. This rearrangement joins TRBV9 to TRBJ2-7; D gene ambiguous. The V and J ends lost 5 bases and 3 bases respectively, with 12 bases between them. The CDR3 is made up of 13 amino acids. CDR1 is SGDLS, CDR2 YYNGEE, per germline.

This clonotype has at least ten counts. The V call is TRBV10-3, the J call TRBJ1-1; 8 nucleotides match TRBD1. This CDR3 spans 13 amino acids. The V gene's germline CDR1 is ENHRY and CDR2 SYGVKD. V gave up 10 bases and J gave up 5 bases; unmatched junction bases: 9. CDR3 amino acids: CATTTGEETEAFF. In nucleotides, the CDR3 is TGTGCCACTACGACAGGGGAGGAGACTGAAGCTTTCTTT.

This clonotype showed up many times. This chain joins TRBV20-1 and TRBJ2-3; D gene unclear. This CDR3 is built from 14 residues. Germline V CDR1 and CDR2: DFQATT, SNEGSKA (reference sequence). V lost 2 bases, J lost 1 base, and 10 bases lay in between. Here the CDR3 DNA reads TGCAGTGCTAGACACAGCCCTGGCACAGATACGCAGTATTTT. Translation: CSARHSPGTDTQYF.

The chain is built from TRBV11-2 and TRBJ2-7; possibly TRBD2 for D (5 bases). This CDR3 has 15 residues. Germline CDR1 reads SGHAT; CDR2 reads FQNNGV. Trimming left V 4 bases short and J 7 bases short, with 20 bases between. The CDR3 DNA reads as TGTGCCAGCAGCTATTCCCGGGCCCGGGGTGGTGAGCAGTACTTC. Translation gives CASSYSRARGGEQYF.

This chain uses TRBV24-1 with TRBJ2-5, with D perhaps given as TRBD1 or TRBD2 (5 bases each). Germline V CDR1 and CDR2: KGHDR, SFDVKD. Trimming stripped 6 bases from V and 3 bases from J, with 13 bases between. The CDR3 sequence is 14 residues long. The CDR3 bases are TGTGCCACCAGTAGGGGTGGGGGAGAAGAGACCCAGTACTTC. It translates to CATSRGGGEETQYF.

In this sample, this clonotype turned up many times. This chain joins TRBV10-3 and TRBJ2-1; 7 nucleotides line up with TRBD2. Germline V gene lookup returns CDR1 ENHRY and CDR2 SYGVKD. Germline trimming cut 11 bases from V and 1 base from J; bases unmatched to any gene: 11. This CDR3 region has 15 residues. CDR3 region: CAGGGDGTSYNEQFF. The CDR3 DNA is TGTGCCGGGGGGGGGGACGGAACATCCTACAATGAGCAGTTCTTC.

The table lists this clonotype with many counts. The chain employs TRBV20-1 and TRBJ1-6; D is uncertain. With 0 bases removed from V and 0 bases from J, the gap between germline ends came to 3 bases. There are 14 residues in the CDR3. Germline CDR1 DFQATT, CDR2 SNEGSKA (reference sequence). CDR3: CSARESSYNSPLHF. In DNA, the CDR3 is TGCAGTGCTAGAGAGAGCTCCTATAATTCACCCCTCCACTTT.

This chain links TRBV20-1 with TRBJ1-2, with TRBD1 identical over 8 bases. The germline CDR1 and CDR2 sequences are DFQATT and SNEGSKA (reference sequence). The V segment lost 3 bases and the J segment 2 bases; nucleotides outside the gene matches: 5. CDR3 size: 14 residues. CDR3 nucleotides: TGCAGTGCTAGGAACTGGGACAGGAACTATGGCTACACCTTC. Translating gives CSARNWDRNYGYTF.

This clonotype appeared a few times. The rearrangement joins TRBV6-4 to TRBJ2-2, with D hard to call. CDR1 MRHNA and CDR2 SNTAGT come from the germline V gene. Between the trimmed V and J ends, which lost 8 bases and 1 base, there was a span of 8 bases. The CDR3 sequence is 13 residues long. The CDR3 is CASQGQNTGELFF. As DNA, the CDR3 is TGTGCCAGCCAAGGCCAGAACACCGGGGAGCTGTTTTTT.